This T cell receptor (beta chain) was obtained from a study of blood T cells in healthy people across ages. Overall study context: Per every two T cells, about one barcoded beta molecule was captured by template switching.

There are many counts of this clonotype. Its target is not known. The junction shows a germline mismatch at one end, possibly a read error. Healthy individuals of Caucasian origin from Russia, aged about 6 to 95, served as donors. A second about 6 to 11 cycle PCR used barcoded and J-beta primers. MiXCR was run by TCRdb on the 5' RACE reads, yielding one entry per CDR3 protein. Seen here are roughly 900,000 distinct CDR3 sequences, under 30% observed once, and the top ten hold 17%. General study results and limits: Greater diversity and more naive CD4+ cells were seen in long-lived donors than in aged donors.

The sample was blood. This clonotype originated in a woman of 80 years or more in good health.

The DNA of the CDR3 is TGTGCCAGCAGGTTAGGCGGTCCTGAGCAGTTCTTC. Translating it yields CASRLGGPEQFF. The rearrangement uses TRBV12-3 or TRBV12-4 and TRBJ2-1; D is unresolved. The CDR3 spans 12 residues.